This TCR beta chain was identified during a study of monozygotic twins with inflammatory bowel disease. TCRdb re-called the 5' RACE reads; every CDR3 protein appears as one record, without DNA. The repertoire table contains some 160,000 distinct CDR3 sequences. This CDR3 is built from 12 residues. Germline assignment: CDR1 SGHDT and CDR2 YYEEEE. The rearrangement links TRBV5-6 to TRBJ2-1. The receptor comes from a human donor with ulcerative colitis or Crohn's disease, or a healthy co-twin of an affected twin (not recorded which). Sequenced sample: blood. CDR3 region: CASSFHIDEQFF.